This T cell receptor beta chain was found in a study of blood T cell repertoires in COVID-19. This study enrolled people aged 18 to 89 from about 26 US geographic areas. In assigning cohorts, the study relied on participant-reported clinical history. Germline loops: CDR1 SGDLS, CDR2 YYNGEE. CDR3 size: 15 residues. V lost 1 base to trimming and J lost 5 bases; unmatched junction nucleotides: 9. TCRdb's table, derived via immunoSEQ multiplex PCR, lists solely in-frame clones and lacks some. The data contain roughly 330,000 clones, over 75% of them singletons. This TCR derives from a man aged 30 to 39 who had recovered from COVID-19. The sample was PBMCs or T cells enriched from blood (not recorded which). The chain is built from TRBV9 and TRBJ2-7; 7 bases match TRBD1. CDR3 nucleotides: TGTGCCAGCAGCGTAACTACAGGGGTATTCCACGAGCAGTACTTC. Encoded protein: CASSVTTGVFHEQYF.